Listed below are T cell receptor beta chains from one sample, sequenced in a study of T cells in Graves' hyperthyroidism and ophthalmopathy. TCRdb analysed the multiplex PCR reads with MiXCR anew, one entry per CDR3 protein. Altogether around 600,000 distinct CDR3 sequences are present, just under 45% being singletons, with the ten largest covering roughly 6.5%. The sequencing input was peripheral blood or thyroid tissue (not recorded which). These receptor sequences come from an adult man with Graves' disease, either hyperthyroidism or ophthalmopathy (not recorded which). Each CDR3 is given with its conserved first and last residue. A D gene is named only where the DNA matches it firmly. The listing skips clone size in some rows; elsewhere it reads once, few, many or a size class.

v_call	j_call	clone_size	d_call	cdr3_nt	cdr3_aa
TRBV12-3/TRBV12-4	TRBJ1-1	few	.	TGTGCCAGCAGGGACAGCACTGAAGCTTTCTTT	CASRDSTEAFF
TRBV9	TRBJ2-6	once	.	TGTGCCAGCAGCGTTCCCCCCTCCAACGTCCTGACTTTC	CASSVPPSNVLTF
TRBV12-3/TRBV12-4	TRBJ1-5	.	TRBD1	TGTGCCAGCAGTTTAGGACAGGGGGAACCTCAGCCCCAGCATTTT	CASSLGQGEPQPQHF
TRBV2	TRBJ1-3	many	TRBD1	TGTGCCAGCAGTGAAGCGACAGGGAGTGGAAACACCATATATTTT	CASSEATGSGNTIYF
TRBV20-1	TRBJ2-7	.	.	TGCAGTGCTAGTCCCCGGGACACCCGACCCTACGAGCAGTACTTC	CSASPRDTRPYEQYF
TRBV6-5	TRBJ1-2	.	.	TGTGCCAGCAGTTACTTGCAATCGGAACAGGGAGATGGCTACACCTTC	CASSYLQSEQGDGYTF
TRBV20-1	TRBJ2-7	.	.	TGCAGTGCTCCGCAGGGAGGAGCCTACGAGCAGTACTTC	CSAPQGGAYEQYF
TRBV25-1	TRBJ2-2	.	.	TGTGCCAGCAGCTTATCGTATGGTAACAAAGGGGAGCTGTTTTTT	CASSLSYGNKGELFF
TRBV24-1	TRBJ1-6	once	.	TGTGCCACCAGTGGTGACGCAGGATCACCCCTCCACTTT	CATSGDAGSPLHF
TRBV28	TRBJ2-7	few	.	TGTGCCAGCTCAGGGGGGGAGCAGTACTTC	CASSGGEQYF
TRBV7-2	TRBJ2-7	few	.	TGTGCCAGCAGCTTGTGGGGGTCCTTTGAGGGTGGTAGCTCCTACGAGCAGTACTTC	CASSLWGSFEGGSSYEQYF
TRBV29-1	TRBJ1-1	.	.	TGCAGCGGTGCCGGGCCGGACACTGAAGCTTTCTTT	CSGAGPDTEAFF
TRBV5-6	TRBJ1-2	few	TRBD1	TGTGCCAGCAGCACCGGGACAGACGTTTATGGCTACACCTTC	CASSTGTDVYGYTF
TRBV5-1	TRBJ1-2	.	TRBD1	TGCGCCAGCAGCTTGGACATCCCCCCCGGGACAGGGACGAATGGCTACACCTTC	CASSLDIPPGTGTNGYTF
TRBV20-1	TRBJ1-5	.	.	TGCAGTGCTAGAGAGGGGGAGCGGACCTATCCCCTTAATCAGCCCCAGCATTTT	CSAREGERTYPLNQPQHF
TRBV7-8	TRBJ2-5	.	TRBD2	TGTGCCAGCAGCTTCCCCGAGGGAGCGGGAGTACGTGAGACCCAGTACTTC	CASSFPEGAGVRETQYF
TRBV29-1	TRBJ1-1	.	.	TGCAGCGCCGCAGGGGCCCGGGGCACTGAAGCTTTCTTT	CSAAGARGTEAFF
TRBV10-2	TRBJ2-7	.	TRBD1	TGTGCCAGCAGTTACTCGCCGGGACAGAGCTACGAGCAGTACTTC	CASSYSPGQSYEQYF
TRBV29-1	TRBJ1-1	many	.	TGCAGCGTCGGAGGGGACTTGAACACTGAAGCTTTCTTT	CSVGGDLNTEAFF
TRBV15	TRBJ1-1	.	TRBD1	TGTGCCACCAGCTTGGGGGACAGCGACACTGAAGCTTTCTTT	CATSLGDSDTEAFF
TRBV9	TRBJ2-5	few	TRBD2	TGTGCCAGCAGCGTAGGGAGGGGGTCTAGCGGGCAAGAGACCCAGTACTTC	CASSVGRGSSGQETQYF
TRBV7-8	TRBJ2-7	many	.	TGTGCCAGCAGCTTAGGGGACAAGGACGAGCAGTACTTC	CASSLGDKDEQYF
TRBV10-2	TRBJ1-1	.	.	TGCGCCAGCAGTGAGCGGGCGCGGGCGAACACTGAAGCTTTCTTT	CASSERARANTEAFF
TRBV6-5	TRBJ2-7	few	.	TGTGCCAGCATTAACCGGGACTGGCCCTACGAGCAGTACTTC	CASINRDWPYEQYF
TRBV19	TRBJ1-4	.	.	TGTGCCAGTAGTACGGGACTTGGGAATGAAAAACTGTTTTTT	CASSTGLGNEKLFF
TRBV20-1	TRBJ2-5	few	.	TGCAGTGCTAGTAGAGCGGGTTCTCAAGAGACCCAGTACTTC	CSASRAGSQETQYF
TRBV29-1	TRBJ2-3	.	.	TGCAGCGTTGAGCCGGATACGCAGTATTTT	CSVEPDTQYF
TRBV15	TRBJ1-2	.	.	TGTGCCACCAGCGTTGAGGGCCGTGGGGCAGGCTATGGCTACACCTTC	CATSVEGRGAGYGYTF
TRBV7-9	TRBJ2-7	.	TRBD1	TGTGCCAGTGCCCCCGGTGGACAGGGGTCCTACGAGCAGTACTTC	CASAPGGQGSYEQYF
TRBV2	TRBJ2-2	.	.	TGTGCCGGTTCCGGGAGTTACACCGGGGAGCTGTTTTTT	CAGSGSYTGELFF
TRBV6-5	TRBJ1-3	.	TRBD1	TGTGCCAGCAGTTCCCGGGACAGGGGAGACACCATATATTTT	CASSSRDRGDTIYF
TRBV20-1	TRBJ2-7	.	TRBD1	TGCAGTGCTAGTCCCGGGACAGGGGGCAACGAGCAGTGCTTC	CSASPGTGGNEQCF
TRBV6-5	TRBJ1-1	.	.	TGTGCCAGCGGAGGGGGGGACACTGAAGCTTTCTTT	CASGGGDTEAFF
TRBV10-3	TRBJ1-5	.	TRBD1	TGTGCCATCAGTACCGGGACAGGGTGGAATCAGCCCCAGCATTTT	CAISTGTGWNQPQHF
TRBV5-4	TRBJ1-1	.	.	TGTGCCAGCACCTCTGTCCAAAGGGACACTGAAGCTTTCTTT	CASTSVQRDTEAFF
TRBV7-9	TRBJ1-4	.	TRBD1	TGTGCCAGCAGCACCCGGGACAGGACTACAAGAAGTGAAAAACTGTTTTTT	CASSTRDRTTRSEKLFF
TRBV24-1	TRBJ1-1	many	.	TGTGCCACCAGTGACGACAGGAACACTGAAGCTTTCTTT	CATSDDRNTEAFF
TRBV9	TRBJ1-2	many	.	TGTGCCAGCAGCGTAAACGACGGCTATGGCTACACCTTC	CASSVNDGYGYTF
TRBV2	TRBJ2-6	.	.	TGTGCCAGCAGTGAAGGCAGGAACACCGGGGCCAACGTCCTGACTTTC	CASSEGRNTGANVLTF
TRBV24-1	TRBJ2-2	.	TRBD1	TGTGCCACCAGTGACCGGACAGGGACCTCTAACACCGGGGAGCTGTTTTTT	CATSDRTGTSNTGELFF
TRBV11-2	TRBJ2-7	.	TRBD1	TGTGCCAGCAGCCAAGGTTCAGGGACAGGGGGCTCCTACGAGCAGTACTTC	CASSQGSGTGGSYEQYF
TRBV6-5	TRBJ1-2	few	TRBD1	TGTGCCAGCAATCTCCCCGGGACAGGGCCCTATGGCTACACCTTC	CASNLPGTGPYGYTF
TRBV2	TRBJ2-7	many	.	TGTGCCAGCAGTGAAGCCTCCGGGACATCATACGAGCAGTACTTC	CASSEASGTSYEQYF
TRBV12-3/TRBV12-4	TRBJ1-4	.	.	TGTGCCAGCAGTCCAGGCTCTAGAGGCTCATCGATTTTT	CASSPGSRGSSIF
TRBV24-1	TRBJ2-1	few	TRBD2	TGTGCCACCAGTGATTTCGGCGGGAGGGCCCGGGATGAGCAGTTCTTC	CATSDFGGRARDEQFF
TRBV19	TRBJ1-5	few	TRBD1	TGTGCCAGTAGTGCAGGGGGCCCCCCTAAGCCCCAGCATTTT	CASSAGGPPKPQHF
TRBV19	TRBJ2-3	.	.	TGTGCCAGTAGTACCCAGTGGCCAGATACGCAGTATTTT	CASSTQWPDTQYF
TRBV7-9	TRBJ1-6	many	TRBD1	TGTGCCAGCAGCTTAGAGGTGGGACAGGCGGCTGGCCTCCACTTT	CASSLEVGQAAGLHF
TRBV7-6	TRBJ2-7	many	TRBD1	TGTGCCAGCAGCTATCCCGGACAGGGCCGCGAGCAGTACTTC	CASSYPGQGREQYF
TRBV7-9	TRBJ2-7	.	.	TGTGCCAGCAGCACGACTCAGGAAGGCTACGAGCAGTACTTC	CASSTTQEGYEQYF
TRBV12-3/TRBV12-4	TRBJ1-6	many	.	TGTGCCAGCAGTTTCTCGGATTCACCCCTCCACTTT	CASSFSDSPLHF
TRBV6-1	TRBJ1-3	.	TRBD1	TGTGCCAGCAGTGAAGGCGTTTTGGGACAGGGCCTCTCTGGAAACACCATATATTTT	CASSEGVLGQGLSGNTIYF
TRBV12-3/TRBV12-4	TRBJ1-2	few	.	TGTGCCAGCAGTTCCGGGCCCCGCGGGGACTATGGCTACACCTTC	CASSSGPRGDYGYTF
TRBV29-1	TRBJ1-1	many	.	TGCAGCGTTGCGTCAGCAGGGCGAACTGAAGCTTTCTTT	CSVASAGRTEAFF
TRBV10-3	TRBJ2-7	once	.	TGTGCCAGCAGTGACCTGCAGGGCACCTACGAGCAGTACTTC	CASSDLQGTYEQYF